These T cell receptor beta chains were read from a single sample in a study of T-cell memory formation after mild COVID-19. TCRdb re-analysed the 5' RACE reads in MiXCR, keeping a single row per CDR3 protein. The table has fewer than 50,000 distinct CDR3 sequences, around 6.3% seen once. The specimen sequenced was PBMCs or a T cell subset sorted from them (not recorded which). The receptors here all came from an adult who had mild COVID-19 (a few samples of this study predate the infection). Cell type and time point are not known. The CDR3 runs from the conserved cysteine through the conserved F or W. The order of the fields is J gene, D gene, clone size, V gene, CDR3 DNA, CDR3 protein. The D gene is left open where the match is weak. Where a row states a size, it is once, few, many or the class of an expanded clone; other rows omit it.

J gene: TRBJ2-2
D gene: -
clone size: many
V gene: TRBV18
CDR3 DNA: TGTGCCAGCTCACCAGGACTCACCGGGGAGCTGTTTTTT
CDR3 protein: CASSPGLTGELFF

J gene: TRBJ2-3
D gene: -
clone size: few
V gene: TRBV7-8
CDR3 DNA: TGTGCCAGCAGCTTCGCTGAAGATACGCAGTATTTT
CDR3 protein: CASSFAEDTQYF

J gene: TRBJ1-5
D gene: -
clone size: few
V gene: TRBV7-2
CDR3 DNA: TGTGCCAGCAGCCCCCGGACAGCTAGCAATCAGCCCCAGCATTTT
CDR3 protein: CASSPRTASNQPQHF

J gene: TRBJ2-7
D gene: TRBD1
clone size: -
V gene: TRBV7-9
CDR3 DNA: TGTGCCAGCACAGACAGGGGGACTACCTACGAGCAGTACTTC
CDR3 protein: CASTDRGTTYEQYF

J gene: TRBJ1-2
D gene: TRBD1
clone size: many
V gene: TRBV12-3/TRBV12-4
CDR3 DNA: TGTGCCAGCAGTATTGGACAGGGGGCGTTTAACTATGGCTACACCTTC
CDR3 protein: CASSIGQGAFNYGYTF

J gene: TRBJ1-1
D gene: -
clone size: few
V gene: TRBV3-1
CDR3 DNA: TGTGCCAGCAGCCAAGCCGCCATTTTGGCGCAACGGGCTTTCTTT
CDR3 protein: CASSQAAILAQRAFF

J gene: TRBJ2-7
D gene: -
clone size: many
V gene: TRBV29-1
CDR3 DNA: TGCAGCGGTGGTGACTACGAGCAGTACTTC
CDR3 protein: CSGGDYEQYF

J gene: TRBJ2-7
D gene: -
clone size: many
V gene: TRBV3-1
CDR3 DNA: TGTGCCAGCAGCCCAGGGGACCACATCGGGGAGCAGTACTTC
CDR3 protein: CASSPGDHIGEQYF

J gene: TRBJ2-5
D gene: TRBD2
clone size: -
V gene: TRBV7-9
CDR3 DNA: TGTGCCAGCAGCCCTCGAGCGGGGGGGACTCAAGAGACCCAGTACTTC
CDR3 protein: CASSPRAGGTQETQYF

J gene: TRBJ2-7
D gene: -
clone size: many
V gene: TRBV7-2
CDR3 DNA: TGTGCCAGCAGCTTATCAAAAGGGCCTTACTACGAGCAGTACTTC
CDR3 protein: CASSLSKGPYYEQYF

J gene: TRBJ1-2
D gene: -
clone size: many
V gene: TRBV6-5
CDR3 DNA: TGTGCCAGCAGACCGCAGGGGAGGGGACGTGGCTACACCTTC
CDR3 protein: CASRPQGRGRGYTF

J gene: TRBJ1-5
D gene: -
clone size: many
V gene: TRBV5-1
CDR3 DNA: TGCGCCAGCAGCTCCGGAGAAGGGGGCAATCAGCCCCAGCATTTT
CDR3 protein: CASSSGEGGNQPQHF

J gene: TRBJ2-5
D gene: TRBD2
clone size: -
V gene: TRBV11-3
CDR3 DNA: TGTGCCAGCAGCTTAGGGGATCGACTAGCGGGACGGCAAGAGACCCAGTACTTC
CDR3 protein: CASSLGDRLAGRQETQYF

J gene: TRBJ1-5
D gene: -
clone size: -
V gene: TRBV12-3/TRBV12-4
CDR3 DNA: TGTGCCAGCTGTATTGGCAGCCGCAATCAGCCCCAGCATTTT
CDR3 protein: CASCIGSRNQPQHF

J gene: TRBJ2-3
D gene: -
clone size: many
V gene: TRBV5-4
CDR3 DNA: TGTGCCAGCAGCTTAACTGGGACACCCACAGATACGCAGTATTTT
CDR3 protein: CASSLTGTPTDTQYF

J gene: TRBJ2-3
D gene: TRBD2
clone size: -
V gene: TRBV6-6
CDR3 DNA: TGTGCCAGCAGTTACTCGAGGGCTAGCGGGGGGACATACACAGATACGCAGTATTTT
CDR3 protein: CASSYSRASGGTYTDTQYF

J gene: TRBJ1-1
D gene: -
clone size: many
V gene: TRBV13
CDR3 DNA: TGTGCCAGCAGCTTATGGGGGGAAGCTTTCTTT
CDR3 protein: CASSLWGEAFF

J gene: TRBJ1-2
D gene: -
clone size: few
V gene: TRBV6-1
CDR3 DNA: TGTGCCAGCAGCTCACAGGGTTGGTATGGCTACACCTTC
CDR3 protein: CASSSQGWYGYTF

J gene: TRBJ1-3
D gene: -
clone size: -
V gene: TRBV6-6
CDR3 DNA: TGTGCCAGCAGTCGGCAGGATACGATAGGTGGAAACACCATATATTTT
CDR3 protein: CASSRQDTIGGNTIYF

J gene: TRBJ1-2
D gene: TRBD1
clone size: many
V gene: TRBV20-1
CDR3 DNA: TGCAGTGCTAGAGATCCTTCGACAGGGGGCGCTGGTGGCTACACCTTC
CDR3 protein: CSARDPSTGGAGGYTF

J gene: TRBJ2-3
D gene: TRBD1
clone size: many
V gene: TRBV3-1
CDR3 DNA: TGTGCCAGCAGCAAAGGGACAGGGGGAACCACAGATACGCAGTATTTT
CDR3 protein: CASSKGTGGTTDTQYF

J gene: TRBJ2-5
D gene: -
clone size: many
V gene: TRBV7-8
CDR3 DNA: TGTGCCAGCAGCTTAAGCGGAGAGACCCAGTACTTC
CDR3 protein: CASSLSGETQYF

J gene: TRBJ2-2
D gene: TRBD1
clone size: many
V gene: TRBV3-1
CDR3 DNA: TGTGCCAGCAGCCACCCAGGGGGCAGGACCGGGGAGCTGTTTTTT
CDR3 protein: CASSHPGGRTGELFF

J gene: TRBJ1-1
D gene: TRBD1
clone size: few
V gene: TRBV7-3
CDR3 DNA: TGTGCCAGCAGCTTAAAACCCCCGGGCGGCCAGGGGGTGATGAACACTGAAGCTTTCTTT
CDR3 protein: CASSLKPPGGQGVMNTEAFF

J gene: TRBJ2-7
D gene: -
clone size: many
V gene: TRBV6-5
CDR3 DNA: TGTGCCAGCAGTGGGGGAGGCGAGCAGTACTTC
CDR3 protein: CASSGGGEQYF

J gene: TRBJ1-2
D gene: -
clone size: -
V gene: TRBV7-8
CDR3 DNA: TGTGCCAGCAGCTTAGGAGTGTGGGAGGGCAACTATGGCTACACCTTC
CDR3 protein: CASSLGVWEGNYGYTF

J gene: TRBJ2-5
D gene: -
clone size: -
V gene: TRBV18
CDR3 DNA: TGTGCCAGCTCACCATTCGGGACTTTACTACAAGAGACCCAGTACTTC
CDR3 protein: CASSPFGTLLQETQYF

J gene: TRBJ1-3
D gene: -
clone size: many
V gene: TRBV7-3
CDR3 DNA: TGTGCCAGCAGCTTAACGGGAGGGAGTGGAAACACCATATATTTT
CDR3 protein: CASSLTGGSGNTIYF

J gene: TRBJ2-3
D gene: TRBD2
clone size: many
V gene: TRBV29-1
CDR3 DNA: TGCAGCGTTTGGATAGCGGGAGATACGCAGTATTTT
CDR3 protein: CSVWIAGDTQYF

J gene: TRBJ2-7
D gene: TRBD2
clone size: many
V gene: TRBV12-3/TRBV12-4
CDR3 DNA: TGTGCCAGCAGTTTAGTGGGGAGGGTCGGTGAGCAGTACTTC
CDR3 protein: CASSLVGRVGEQYF

J gene: TRBJ1-1
D gene: TRBD1
clone size: once
V gene: TRBV9
CDR3 DNA: TGTGCCAGCAGTGGGGACAGTTGGAACACTGAAGCTTTCTTT
CDR3 protein: CASSGDSWNTEAFF

J gene: TRBJ2-7
D gene: -
clone size: -
V gene: TRBV5-1
CDR3 DNA: TGCGCCAGCAGCAAGACAGGCACCTACGAGCAGTACTTC
CDR3 protein: CASSKTGTYEQYF

J gene: TRBJ1-5
D gene: -
clone size: few
V gene: TRBV2
CDR3 DNA: TGTGCCAGCAGTGAAGCCCTCCGAGGGCGGTTTCAGCCCCAGCATTTT
CDR3 protein: CASSEALRGRFQPQHF

J gene: TRBJ1-6
D gene: -
clone size: -
V gene: TRBV7-9
CDR3 DNA: TGTGCCAGCAGCTTAGCTGCGGGGGGGAATTCACCCCTCCACTTT
CDR3 protein: CASSLAAGGNSPLHF

J gene: TRBJ2-3
D gene: -
clone size: few
V gene: TRBV24-1
CDR3 DNA: TGTGCCACCAGTGGGCACCTCACAGATACGCAGTATTTT
CDR3 protein: CATSGHLTDTQYF

J gene: TRBJ2-1
D gene: TRBD2
clone size: -
V gene: TRBV24-1
CDR3 DNA: TGTGCCACCAGTGACCTCGGGGGGGGTCAATACAATGAGCAGTTCTTC
CDR3 protein: CATSDLGGGQYNEQFF

J gene: TRBJ2-7
D gene: -
clone size: many
V gene: TRBV4-3
CDR3 DNA: TGCGCCAGCAGCCAAGGAGGCAGGCTCTACGAGCAGTACTTC
CDR3 protein: CASSQGGRLYEQYF

J gene: TRBJ1-5
D gene: -
clone size: -
V gene: TRBV7-9
CDR3 DNA: TGTGCCAGCAGCTTAGGTTCGTCTCAGCCCCAGCATTTT
CDR3 protein: CASSLGSSQPQHF

J gene: TRBJ2-7
D gene: -
clone size: many
V gene: TRBV4-1
CDR3 DNA: TGCGCCAGCAGCCTGGGGGCCTCGAAGTCCTACGAGCAGTACTTC
CDR3 protein: CASSLGASKSYEQYF

J gene: TRBJ1-1
D gene: -
clone size: few
V gene: TRBV11-2
CDR3 DNA: TGTGCCAGCAGCTTACAGGGGACCCTGCTGGGCACTGAAGCTTTCTTT
CDR3 protein: CASSLQGTLLGTEAFF

J gene: TRBJ1-1
D gene: -
clone size: few
V gene: TRBV7-2
CDR3 DNA: TGTGCCAGCAGCTTAACAACCGTAATGAACACTGAAGCTTTCTTT
CDR3 protein: CASSLTTVMNTEAFF

J gene: TRBJ1-6
D gene: -
clone size: few
V gene: TRBV6-1
CDR3 DNA: TGTGCCAGCAGTGAGAGGACACTCGTGACCCTCCACTTT
CDR3 protein: CASSERTLVTLHF

J gene: TRBJ1-5
D gene: -
clone size: many
V gene: TRBV25-1
CDR3 DNA: TGTGCCAGCAGTGAATCGGGTCAGCCCCAGCATTTT
CDR3 protein: CASSESGQPQHF

J gene: TRBJ1-4
D gene: -
clone size: few
V gene: TRBV6-5
CDR3 DNA: TGTGCCAGCCGAAGCTCGGGACGCGGAGAAAAACTGTTTTTT
CDR3 protein: CASRSSGRGEKLFF

J gene: TRBJ2-7
D gene: -
clone size: many
V gene: TRBV12-3/TRBV12-4
CDR3 DNA: TGTGCCAGCGCTGGGGGACTTGGCTACGAGCAGTACTTC
CDR3 protein: CASAGGLGYEQYF